This T cell receptor (beta chain) was obtained from a study of T cell repertoires in cytomegalovirus infection. Background on the study: CMV infection plus the matching HLA type was flagged by public TCR beta signatures. Study-wide points: Cumulated frequencies of public TCR beta families served to identify carriers of CMV plus the relevant HLA. HLA-C-restricted TCR beta clonotypes specific for CMV led the ex vivo response.

In its sample, this clonotype was seen many times. Its antigen is still unknown. TCRdb re-derived calls from the reads in MiXCR, one entry per CDR3 protein. The sample records about 310,000 distinct CDR3 sequences, roughly 17% being singletons. From germline, CDR1 is SGHTA and CDR2 FQGNSA. The CDR3 length is 16 residues. V shed 5 bases and J 3 bases; nucleotides not matched to a gene: 12. The chain couples TRBV7-2 to TRBJ2-7; 8 bases are shared with TRBD2. The material sequenced was PBMCs. This TCR was recovered from a human donor in good health (CMV status not recorded). Some clones in this sample may be carry-over from other donors' samples. The CDR3: CASSPPRAGGYYEQYF. CDR3 DNA: TGTGCCAGCAGCCCCCCCAGGGCGGGGGGTTACTACGAGCAGTACTTC.